This entry concerns a single T cell receptor (beta chain). This clone was recorded many times. The antigen it recognizes is unknown. The CDR3 is cut off 3 residues early in the read; its end comes from the germline J gene. The entry originates in a study of T cell clonality in common variable immunodeficiency (dated by TCRdb to about 2015). Study-wide conclusions, independent of this receptor: TCRbeta clonality was higher in CVID subjects than in healthy controls (t-test p = 0.018), and the increase was most characteristic of about a third of subjects. The authors noted that sequencing repertoires of T cell subpopulations would be needed to clarify what caused the increased clonality in CVID. Healthy controls shared more TCRbeta clones with each other than CVID subjects shared among themselves (p < 0.0001). Reportedly, TCRbeta sequences from CVID had fewer deletions and N-nucleotide insertions, and highly modified clones with 13 or more V deletions were absent from CVID. Even though DNA input was the same, control samples had an average of about 89,000 unique sequences each, compared with roughly 32,000 in CVID samples. Differences among patients in the CVID cohort limited the correlations between repertoire features and clinical complications.

For sequencing input, CVID and control samples contributed equivalent amounts of genomic DNA. For every sample, a 60 bp segment covering the rearranged TCRbeta CDR3 region was amplified and then sequenced. The immunoSEQ assay, a bias-corrected multiplex PCR combined with high-throughput sequencing, was used to amplify TCRbeta. Under the source paper's analysis protocol: Each unique nucleotide sequence was treated as a clone and annotated with V, D and J genes, copy number and frequency. Sequences were labeled productive if in frame, and non-productive if out of frame or containing stop codons. As previously described, clonality was calculated on the basis of Shannon's entropy. The predicted amino acid sequences of productive clones were used to derive mean CDR3 Kyte-Doolittle hydropathy. Hierarchical clustering of scaled V gene usage was performed with the R hclust function using Manhattan distance and complete linkage. Sharing of clones by CDR3 amino acid sequence was evaluated through resampling of 12 repertoires per group over 100 rounds. The repertoires were screened for about 70 published EBV-specific TCRbeta sequences and around 240 published CMV-specific TCRbeta sequences. Analysis left out two CVID samples that produced under 10,000 sequences, so fewer than 55 CVID repertoires remained. Sourced from immuneACCESS, this table was stored by TCRdb with only in-frame sequences that have V and J called. A share of the clones is absent; for the studies checked, an unresolved V gene accounts for under half, and the remainder has no known explanation. Clone size and V and J calls were adopted from that table, with D and trimming inferred from the DNA. The table for this sample lists 30,000 to 45,000 clones, none of them counted only once. The top ten constitute roughly 2.9% of the sample.

V is cut back by 5 bases and J by 2 bases, with 5 bases in the junction unmatched. According to the germline V gene (reference sequence), CDR1 reads SEHNR and CDR2 reads FQNEAQ. The CDR3 has 15 amino acids, counting the end cysteine and phenylalanine. Part of the CDR3 DNA is given, 36 bases translated from base 1. Predominantly Caucasian heritage was noted among both the CVID patients and the healthy controls. Heparinized peripheral whole blood samples of roughly 5 to 8 ml were obtained from each donor. Genomic DNA from adults with common variable immune deficiency (CVID) and from healthy adult controls was used for sequencing of TCRbeta CDR3 repertoires. The control group was made up of about 22 healthy adult volunteers (roughly ten male and around 12 female) whose ages ranged from roughly 20 to 75 years, with a mean age of 34. Diluted blood was density-centrifuged over Hypaque 1077 or Ficoll-Paque to isolate peripheral blood mononuclear cells. Genomic DNA was extracted from unsorted mononuclear cells by Qiagen column purification or by a centrifugation-based method.

The sequence joins TRBV7-9 to TRBJ2-3; 9 bases in between match TRBD1. Sequenced sample: peripheral blood mononuclear cells. The clonotype originates from a person between 18 and 75 years old in good health. CDR3 sequence: CASSLRQGVTDTQYF. The CDR3 DNA, read in part, is TGTGCCAGCAGCCTAAGACAGGGGGTCACAGATACG.